This section outlines one T cell receptor (beta chain) sequence together with its context. Original processing notes: How many nucleated cells were present was estimated from reference gene primer amplification. Sequenced by immunoSEQ multiplex PCR; TCRdb stores in-frame clones only, minus some. V, J and clone size are taken as reported in that table, and D and trimming were inferred from the DNA itself. The table has 130,000 to 150,000 clones, under 90% seen once; the top ten hold approximately 5.8%. This record comes from a study of blood T cell repertoires in COVID-19. Background on the study: Sources were T cells, B-cell-depleted T cells, or PBMCs; the material itself was cDNA or gDNA.

V gave up 6 bases and J gave up 2 bases, with 7 bases separating them. Germline values: CDR1 SNHLY, CDR2 FYNNEI. The CDR3 has 12 residues. The chain is built from TRBV2 and TRBJ1-2; D may be TRBD1 (6 bases). The receptor comes from a human donor in a cohort sampled during active COVID-19. Sample: peripheral blood. CDR3 residues: CASSGQNYGYTF. The CDR3 DNA sequence: TGTGCCAGCAGCGGACAGAACTATGGCTACACCTTC.